One and the same sample provided the 16 T cell receptor beta chains below, sequenced in a study of CD8 T cells in Susac syndrome (dated by TCRdb to between 2019 and 2020). The library was obtained by the immunoSEQ multiplex PCR assay. RNA was extracted with the RNeasy kit and 0.5 to 1 ug was reverse transcribed using random hexamers. The public sequencing data were trimmed at Q25 with fastp and processed into clonotypes with MiXCR by TCRdb, which kept only in-frame beta chains. Each CDR3 protein appears once, grouped with its most common genes and DNA. This sample lists roughly 170,000 distinct CDR3 sequences; under 95% were detected once. The top ten hold around 0.09% of the sample. Input material: CD4+ T cells from PBMCs. The source is a human donor with multiple sclerosis.

The CDR3 loop is CASQGLYGYTF. In nucleotides, the CDR3 is TGTGCCAGCCAGGGTTTATATGGCTACACCTTC. V usage is TRBV2 and J usage is TRBJ1-2; D is possibly TRBD1 (5 bases). CDR1 is SNHLY and CDR2 is FYNNEI in the germline V gene. Trimming removed 8 bases at V and 5 bases at J, with 9 bases between. This CDR3 is built from 11 residues.

The chain has TRBV5-4 and TRBJ2-4, with D perhaps matching TRBD2 (5 bases). CDR3 length: 14 residues. CDR1 is SGHNT and CDR2 is YYREEE in the germline V gene (reference sequence). V lost 0 bases to trimming and J lost 5 bases, with 9 bases between them. The DNA of the CDR3 is TGTGCCAGCAGCTTGGAGTTGCGGGAAAACATTCAGTACTTC. Its protein is CASSLELRENIQYF.

The chain is built from TRBV29-1 and TRBJ2-1; D might be TRBD2 (7 bases). V lost 6 bases to trimming and J lost 9 bases, with 21 bases between them. Germline assignment: CDR1 SQVTM and CDR2 ANQGSEA. The CDR3 loop spans 14 amino acids. The CDR3 here is CSVVRGALGPEQFF. The DNA of the CDR3 is TGCAGCGTGGTCCGGGGGGCCTTGGGGCCTGAGCAGTTCTTC.

This chain uses TRBV30 with TRBJ2-2; D gene ambiguous. The CDR3 has 11 residues. Germline CDR1 reads GTSNPN; CDR2 reads SVGIG (reference sequence). With 2 bases removed from V and 7 bases from J, the gap between germline ends came to 5 bases. CDR3 nucleotide sequence: TGTGCCTGGAGTTTTGGCGGGGAGCTGTTTTTT. This codes for CAWSFGGELFF.

This chain links TRBV4-3 with TRBJ2-5; D is possibly TRBD2 (5 bases). Germline CDR1 reads LGHNA; CDR2 reads YSLEER. CDR3 size: 15 residues. The V end was cut by 1 base, the J end by 3 bases, with 12 bases between. For the CDR3, the DNA is TGCGCCAGCAGCCAAGTCCGTTCCGGGAAAGAGACCCAGTACTTC. Protein: CASSQVRSGKETQYF.

The CDR3 bases are TGCGCCAGCAGCTTGGACGGGGGATTGGCCTACGAGCAGTACTTC. This codes for CASSLDGGLAYEQYF. V usage is TRBV5-1 and J usage is TRBJ2-7, with D perhaps TRBD2 (6 bases). With 0 bases removed from V and 2 bases from J, the gap between germline ends came to 12 bases. CDR3 length: 15 residues. Germline V gene data show CDR1 as SGHRS and CDR2 as YFSETQ.

The chain has TRBV6-5 and TRBJ2-3, with a possible D match to TRBD1 (5 bases). This CDR3 is built from 14 residues. V gave up 7 bases and J gave up 4 bases, with 15 bases separating them. Germline CDR1 MNHEY, CDR2 SVGAGI. The CDR3 nucleotides read TGTGCCAGCAAAAGAACAGGTAGAGCAGATACGCAGTATTTT. This codes for CASKRTGRADTQYF.

This clonotype was seen once. The rearrangement links TRBV6-2 or TRBV6-3 to TRBJ2-1, with 7 nucleotides matching TRBD2. V trimming: 5 bases; J trimming: 8 bases; junction bases outside the gene matches: 12. From germline, CDR1 is MNHEY and CDR2 SVGEGT. The CDR3 covers 15 residues. The CDR3 sequence is CASSPLASAQDEQFF. In DNA form, the CDR3 reads TGTGCCAGCAGTCCACTAGCGTCGGCCCAGGATGAGCAGTTCTTC.

Written as DNA, the CDR3 is TGTGCCAGCAGTTTAAGACTGCCGCTCTATGGCTACACCTTC. Residues: CASSLRLPLYGYTF. The chain recombines TRBV6-5 with TRBJ1-2, with D hard to call. Germline V gives CDR1 MNHEY, CDR2 SVGAGI. V lost 4 bases, J lost 4 bases, and 13 bases lay in between. This CDR3 has 14 residues.

The chain couples TRBV30 to TRBJ1-5; 10 nucleotides align to TRBD1. Germline V gives CDR1 GTSNPN, CDR2 SVGIG (reference sequence). The junction had 2 bases not matched to a gene; V was cut back by 3 bases and J by 6 bases. This CDR3 has 13 residues. The CDR3 is CAWRRTGGQPQHF. As DNA, the CDR3 is TGTGCCTGGAGAAGGACAGGGGGTCAGCCCCAGCATTTT.

The chain carries TRBV20-1 and TRBJ2-3, with TRBD2 identical over 8 bases. This CDR3 has 17 residues. With 3 bases clipped from V and 4 bases from J, the junction kept 15 bases outside the gene matches. Germline CDR1 and CDR2: DFQATT and SNEGSKA (reference sequence). Here the CDR3 DNA reads TGCAGTGCTAGGGGGGCCTCGGGAGGGATGGGCGCAGATACGCAGTATTTT. Residues: CSARGASGGMGADTQYF.

The chain joins TRBV5-1 to TRBJ1-6; possible D gene TRBD1, 6 bases. Trimming stripped 0 bases from V and 0 bases from J, with 13 bases between. Germline CDR1 reads SGHRS; CDR2 reads YFSETQ. The length of the CDR3 is 18 residues. The CDR3 region has the DNA TGCGCCAGCAGCTTGGGGGACACCAGGAGCTCCTATAATTCACCCCTCCACTTT. This translates into CASSLGDTRSSYNSPLHF.

The chain links TRBV7-9 to TRBJ1-5; D uncertain. Germline V CDR1 and CDR2: SEHNR, FQNEAQ (reference sequence). The CDR3 has 13 amino acids. Trimming left V 4 bases short and J 6 bases short, with 10 bases between. The CDR3 bases are TGTGCCAGCAGCTCCCAAGAGGGTCAGCCCCAGCATTTT. This sequence encodes CASSSQEGQPQHF.

The chain couples TRBV18 to TRBJ2-7; D call uncertain. The CDR3 contains 13 residues. The germline CDR1 and CDR2 sequences are KGHSH and LQKENI. Trimming took 3 bases from V and 7 from J, leaving 13 bases between them. The CDR3 bases are TGTGCCAGCTCACCCACCGAGAGGTTGGAGCAGTACTTC. Its translation is CASSPTERLEQYF.

This chain connects TRBV9 to TRBJ2-1; 7 bases are shared with TRBD1. Trimming cost V 2 bases and J 5 bases; bases outside gene matches: 4. Per germline, CDR1 SGDLS and CDR2 YYNGEE. This CDR3 spans 14 amino acids. This CDR3 reads CASSVKGQNNEQFF. In nucleotides, the CDR3 is TGTGCCAGCAGCGTTAAGGGACAGAACAATGAGCAGTTCTTC.

The chain links TRBV5-4 to TRBJ2-3, with D possibly TRBD2 on 6 matching bases. Trimming pared 1 base from V and 4 bases from J, leaving 7 bases between. Germline lookup yields CDR1 SGHNT and CDR2 YYREEE (reference sequence). The CDR3 runs 13 residues. CDR3 coding DNA: TGTGCCAGCAGCTTGACTAGCTCAGATACGCAGTATTTT. Residues: CASSLTSSDTQYF.